The text below deals with one T cell receptor (beta chain). Its antigen is as yet unknown. This sample stems from a study of OX40 agonist ivuxolimab in advanced cancers. Study-wide context: The dose-escalation cohort was just under 85% male, with a mean age of approximately 61 years, ranging roughly 20 to 80. Roughly two fifths of patients had received prior checkpoint inhibitor therapy. Study conclusions and caveats: Antigen specificity was not determined for the expanded peripheral T cells. CD8+ T cells averaged more expanded clones than CD4+.

The V gene end was trimmed by 6 bases and the J gene end by 1 base; junction bases not matched to a gene: 5. Germline CDR1 LNHDA, CDR2 SQIVND (reference sequence). This CDR3 is 15 amino acids long. The table came from immunoSEQ multiplex PCR; TCRdb's copy has only in-frame clones and leaves some out. This table has about 79,000 clones, around 85% appearing once. The sample here was CD4+ or CD8+ T cells sorted from blood, taken in a trial of the OX40 agonist ivuxolimab. The V and J genes are TRBV19 and TRBJ2-5; 10 bases match TRBD1. This TCR was recovered from an adult with an advanced solid tumor such as melanoma, head and neck, liver or kidney cancer. The CDR3 spells CASRGGTGAQETQYF. The CDR3, as DNA: TGTGCCAGTAGGGGCGGGACAGGGGCCCAAGAGACCCAGTACTTC.